The 17 T cell receptor beta chains reported below all come from one sample, sequenced in a study of T cells in Graves' hyperthyroidism and ophthalmopathy (dated by TCRdb to between 2019 and 2020). The library was built by means of multiplex PCR. Sequencing was performed on an Illumina HiSeq 2000. TCR beta CDR3 regions were amplified from RNA transcripts. The first round of RT-PCR for the TCR CDR3 was performed with the HTBI primer set and the Qiagen OneStep RT-PCR kit. TCRdb redid the processing of the public reads, applying fastp at Q25 and MiXCR, and retained in-frame beta chains. All rows with the same CDR3 protein become a single entry with the most common DNA and genes. For this sample there are almost 350,000 distinct CDR3 sequences; 18% appear just once. In total, the top ten clones hold 15% of the sample. Material for sequencing was blood. All receptors come from a woman aged 40 to 49 with Graves' ophthalmopathy.

This clonotype was found many times. The chain carries TRBV12-3 or TRBV12-4 and TRBJ2-7; the D is unclear. The CDR3 sequence is 13 residues long. V lost 4 bases and J 3 bases, leaving 10 bases between the germline ends. This CDR3 reads CASSSRPVYEQYF. Written as DNA, the CDR3 is TGTGCCAGCAGTTCCAGGCCAGTCTACGAGCAGTACTTC.

This clonotype was counted at least ten times. This chain uses TRBV6-1 with TRBJ2-5, with D possibly being TRBD1 (6 bases). V was clipped by 6 bases and J by 5 bases, with 22 bases between them. The germline gives CDR1 MNHNS, CDR2 SASEGT. The length of the CDR3 is 16 residues. The CDR3 reads CASRPQTGTVRETQYF. Here the CDR3 DNA reads TGTGCCAGCAGACCACAAACAGGGACGGTCCGGGAGACCCAGTACTTC.

Only a few counts were recorded for this clonotype. The rearrangement links TRBV19 to TRBJ1-4; D not certain. Trimming left V 3 bases short and J 3 bases short, with 5 bases between. The germline gives CDR1 LNHDA, CDR2 SQIVND (reference sequence). This CDR3 spans 13 amino acids. CDR3 nucleotide sequence: TGTGCCAGTAGTATGGTAGCTAATGAAAAACTGTTTTTT. As protein: CASSMVANEKLFF.

This clonotype was seen many times. The chain recombines TRBV29-1 with TRBJ1-2; the match to TRBD1 covers 7 bases. Looked up from germline, CDR1 is SQVTM and CDR2 is ANQGSEA. Germline trimming cut 7 bases from V and 6 bases from J; bases unmatched to any gene: 5. The CDR3 loop spans 11 amino acids. Written as DNA, the CDR3 is TGCAGCGCCACCACAGGGGATGGCTACACCTTC. Residues: CSATTGDGYTF.

This clonotype was counted many times. This chain links TRBV2 with TRBJ2-7, with D uncertain. Germline-derived CDR1 and CDR2 are SNHLY and FYNNEI. This CDR3 comprises 14 residues. V lost 3 bases, J lost 6 bases, and 15 bases lay in between. The chain's CDR3 is CASSEGKGKSEQYF. The CDR3 nucleotides read TGTGCCAGCAGTGAGGGAAAGGGTAAGAGCGAGCAGTACTTC.

This clonotype was seen many times. The chain joins TRBV24-1 to TRBJ1-3, with D tentatively TRBD1 (5 bases). The length of the CDR3 is 15 residues. The germline V and J ends were trimmed by 8 bases and 0 bases, with 13 bases remaining between them. Germline CDR1 reads KGHDR; CDR2 reads SFDVKD. The CDR3 sequence is CATKVRGYSGNTIYF. In nucleotides, the CDR3 is TGTGCCACCAAGGTAAGGGGTTACTCTGGAAACACCATATATTTT.

This clonotype appeared a few times. CDR3 protein: CASSSVSYTEAFF. In DNA, the CDR3 is TGTGCCAGCAGTTCCGTGAGCTACACTGAAGCTTTCTTT. The chain joins TRBV12-3 or TRBV12-4 to TRBJ1-1; D uncertain. The CDR3 has 13 residues. V was clipped by 4 bases and J by 3 bases, with 9 bases between them.

This clonotype was observed many times. This chain links TRBV3-1 with TRBJ1-1, with a weak D call TRBD1 (5 bases). The V gene's germline CDR1 is LGHDT and CDR2 YNNKEL (reference sequence). Trimming took 1 base from V and 4 from J, leaving 10 bases between them. There are 14 residues in the CDR3. Here the CDR3 DNA reads TGTGCCAGCAGCCAAGTAGAGGGGAGCACTGAAGCTTTCTTT. Amino acid sequence: CASSQVEGSTEAFF.

This clonotype turned up a few times. J is TRBJ1-6 and V is TRBV9; 8 nucleotides match TRBD1. The CDR3 length is 17 residues. V shed 0 bases and J 9 bases; nucleotides not matched to a gene: 11. Looked up from germline, CDR1 is SGDLS and CDR2 is YYNGEE. In DNA form, the CDR3 reads TGTGCCAGCAGCGTAGCCGGTGCAGGGGGCATTAGTTCACCCCTCCACTTT. Translating it yields CASSVAGAGGISSPLHF. The full variable domain, rest sourced from reference TRBV9 and TRBJ1-6, is DSGVTQTPKHLITATGQRVTLRCSPRSGDLSVYWYQQSLDQGLQFLIQYYNGEERAKGNILERFSAQQFPDLHSELNLSSLELGDSALYFCASSVAGAGGISSPLHFGNGTRLTVT.

This clonotype was seen at least ten times. The V call is TRBV18, the J call TRBJ2-5; D may be TRBD1 (5 bases). Trimming shortened V by 3 bases and J by 1 base, and 9 bases separated the two germline ends. Germline loops: CDR1 KGHSH, CDR2 LQKENI. The CDR3 runs to 14 residues. Written as DNA, the CDR3 is TGTGCCAGCTCACCTACAGACAGCCAAGAGACCCAGTACTTC. It is translated as CASSPTDSQETQYF.

This clonotype was found many times. V usage is TRBV12-3 or TRBV12-4 and J usage is TRBJ1-1; D is ambiguous. The V end was cut by 6 bases, the J end by 4 bases, with 9 bases between. This CDR3 is built from 12 residues. CDR3 sequence: CASSLTGTEAFF. DNA for the CDR3: TGTGCCAGCAGCTTGACGGGCACTGAAGCTTTCTTT.

Ten or more counts support this clonotype. This sequence joins TRBV12-3 or TRBV12-4 and TRBJ1-2; 8 bases map to TRBD1. This CDR3 has 14 amino acids. With V trimmed by 5 bases and J by 2 bases, 4 bases remained unmatched. The CDR3 sequence: CASSPGTGNYGYTF. The CDR3 DNA is TGTGCCAGCAGTCCAGGGACAGGAAACTATGGCTACACCTTC.

This clonotype was counted between two and nine times. V is TRBV5-1 and J is TRBJ2-2, with D possibly being TRBD1 or TRBD2 (5 bases each). The CDR3 totals 14 residues. Trimming left V 3 bases short and J 3 bases short, with 9 bases between. Germline V gene lookup returns CDR1 SGHRS and CDR2 YFSETQ. CDR3 in amino acids: CASSSRGHTGELFF. The CDR3 DNA sequence: TGCGCCAGCAGCTCGAGGGGTCACACCGGGGAGCTGTTTTTT.

The rearrangement uses TRBV28 and TRBJ2-7; D is uncertain. Germline V lookup: CDR1 MDHEN, CDR2 SYDVKM. The CDR3 loop spans 15 amino acids. The V end lost 4 bases, the J end lost 1 base, and 14 bases lay between the germline ends. CDR3 amino acids: CASSSPTFSSYEQYF. The CDR3 DNA follows: TGTGCCAGCAGTTCCCCCACGTTCTCGTCCTACGAGCAGTACTTC. Full variable domain (rest looked up from reference TRBV28 and TRBJ2-7): DVKVTQSSRYLVKRTGEKVFLECVQDMDHENMFWYRQDPGLGLRLIYFSYDVKMKEKGDIPEGYSVSREKKERFSLILESASTNQTSMYLCASSSPTFSSYEQYFGPGTRLTVT.

This clonotype was seen repeatedly, ten times or more. The CDR3 loop is CASSEPGETQYF. DNA for the CDR3: TGTGCCAGCAGCGAACCGGGGGAGACCCAGTACTTC. This chain links TRBV7-6 with TRBJ2-5, with a possible D match to TRBD2 (5 bases). V lost 5 bases and J lost 5, with 9 bases in between. The germline gives CDR1 SGHVS, CDR2 FNYEAQ. This CDR3 comprises 12 residues. Using reference TRBV7-6 and TRBJ2-5 for the parts outside the CDR3, the full variable domain is GAGVSQSPRYKVTKRGQDVALRCDPISGHVSLYWYRQALGQGPEFLTYFNYEAQQDKSGLPNDRFSAERPEGSISTLTIQRTEQRDSAMYRCASSEPGETQYFGPGTRLLVL.

Ten or more counts support this clonotype. The V call is TRBV29-1, the J call TRBJ2-5; D could derive from TRBD1 or TRBD2 (7 bases each). V dropped 7 bases and J dropped 5 bases, with 17 bases sitting between them. Germline-derived CDR1 and CDR2 are SQVTM and ANQGSEA. The CDR3 has 13 residues. CDR3 in amino acids: CSERQGGRETQYF. CDR3 DNA: TGCAGCGAACGACAGGGAGGGAGGGAGACCCAGTACTTC. The whole variable domain, remainder taken from reference TRBV29-1 and TRBJ2-5, is SAVISQKPSRDICQRGTSLTIQCQVDSQVTMMFWYRQQPGQSLTLIATANQGSEATYESGFVIDKFPISRPNLTFSTLTVSNMSPEDSSIYLCSERQGGRETQYFGPGTRLLVL.

This clonotype was seen at least ten times. The chain uses TRBV24-1 and TRBJ2-7; 8 bases align to TRBD2. Germline trimming cut 5 bases from V and 6 bases from J; bases unmatched to any gene: 11. Germline V lookup: CDR1 KGHDR, CDR2 SFDVKD. This CDR3 comprises 15 residues. The CDR3 region has the DNA TGTGCCACCAGTGCCACTGGGACTAGTGGGGCCGAGCAGTACTTC. Its protein is CATSATGTSGAEQYF.